This TCR beta chain was obtained from a study of shared clonotypes between healthy human individuals. Using about 220 ng DNA, 32,000 or so T cell genomes, the sorted-subset replicate PCRs were run. TCRdb keeps only in-frame clones here, not all; method: immunoSEQ multiplex PCR. Altogether just over 2,000,000 clones are present, 85% to 95% being singletons, with the ten largest covering 0.1% to 0.15%. Germline CDR1 reads MDHEN; CDR2 reads SYDVKM. The length of the CDR3 is 15 residues. Trimming took 7 bases from V and 5 from J, leaving 20 bases between them. The source material was naive CD4+ T cells sorted from blood. Subset here: CD45RA+ positively selected. This TCR was recovered from a man younger than 35 in good health. The chain links TRBV28 to TRBJ1-2; D not certain. Written as DNA, the CDR3 is TGTGCCAGCACTCAACCTCCTGGGGATCTATATGGCTACACCTTC. As protein: CASTQPPGDLYGYTF.